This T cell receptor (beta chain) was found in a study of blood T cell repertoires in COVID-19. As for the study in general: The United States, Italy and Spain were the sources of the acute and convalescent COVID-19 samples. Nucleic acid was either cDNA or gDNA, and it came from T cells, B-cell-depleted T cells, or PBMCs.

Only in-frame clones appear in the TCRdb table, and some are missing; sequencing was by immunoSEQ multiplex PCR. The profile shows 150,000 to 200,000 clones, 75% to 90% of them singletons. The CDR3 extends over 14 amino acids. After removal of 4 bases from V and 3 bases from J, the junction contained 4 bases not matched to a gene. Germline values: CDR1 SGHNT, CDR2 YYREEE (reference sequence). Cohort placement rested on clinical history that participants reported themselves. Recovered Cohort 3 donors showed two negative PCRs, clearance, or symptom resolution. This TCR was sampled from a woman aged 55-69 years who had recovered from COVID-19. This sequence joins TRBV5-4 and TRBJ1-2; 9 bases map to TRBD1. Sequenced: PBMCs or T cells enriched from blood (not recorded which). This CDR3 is CASSGTGSYYGYTF. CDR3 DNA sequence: TGTGCCAGCAGCGGGACAGGGTCCTACTATGGCTACACCTTC.